The entry that follows covers one TCR beta chain sequence. The target antigen is unknown. This sample is drawn from a study of cytotoxic CD8 clonotypes in ibrutinib-treated CLL. Study at large: The subjects consisted of about 10 relapsed/refractory and around 15 treatment-naive individuals, with around 17 IGHV unmutated. General study findings and limits: In comparison with age-matched healthy donors, baseline clonality was higher and tracked circulating CD8+ T-cell counts.

Depths of 1 in 200,000 to 1 in 1 million T cells were the sequencing target. Method: immunoSEQ multiplex PCR; TCRdb's copy keeps in-frame clones and lacks some. The sample has about 200,000 clones; 75% to 85% are singletons. The sequence was collected from a human donor with chronic lymphocytic leukemia. Sequences were derived from PBMCs, sampled after 12 months of ibrutinib treatment.

For the CDR3, the DNA is TGTGCCAGCAGCCAAGGGTTTAGGGGGCTGAGGAACACTGAAGCTTTCTTT. Protein: CASSQGFRGLRNTEAFF. The chain is built from TRBV14 and TRBJ1-1; the match to TRBD1 covers 7 bases. The CDR3 is 17 residues long. Per the germline V gene, CDR1 is SGHDN and CDR2 is FVKESK. V lost 1 base, J lost 1 base, and 9 bases stayed unmatched.